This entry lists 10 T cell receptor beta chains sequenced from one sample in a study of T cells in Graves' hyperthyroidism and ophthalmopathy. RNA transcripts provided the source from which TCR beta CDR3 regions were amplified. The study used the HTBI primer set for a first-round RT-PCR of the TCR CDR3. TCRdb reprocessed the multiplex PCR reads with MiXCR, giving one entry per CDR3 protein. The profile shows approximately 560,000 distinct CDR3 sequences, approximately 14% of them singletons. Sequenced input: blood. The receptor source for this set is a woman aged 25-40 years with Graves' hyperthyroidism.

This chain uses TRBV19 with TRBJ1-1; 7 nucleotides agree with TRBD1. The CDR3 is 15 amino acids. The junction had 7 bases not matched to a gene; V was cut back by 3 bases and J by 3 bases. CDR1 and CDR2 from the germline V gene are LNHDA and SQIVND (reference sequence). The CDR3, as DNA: TGTGCCAGTAGTATCCGGGACAGCCAGGACACTGAAGCTTTCTTT. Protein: CASSIRDSQDTEAFF.

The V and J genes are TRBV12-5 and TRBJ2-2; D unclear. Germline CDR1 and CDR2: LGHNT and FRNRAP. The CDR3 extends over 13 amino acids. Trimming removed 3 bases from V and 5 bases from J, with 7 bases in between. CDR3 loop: CASGLAFTGELFF. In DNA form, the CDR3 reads TGTGCTAGTGGTTTAGCTTTTACCGGGGAGCTGTTTTTT.

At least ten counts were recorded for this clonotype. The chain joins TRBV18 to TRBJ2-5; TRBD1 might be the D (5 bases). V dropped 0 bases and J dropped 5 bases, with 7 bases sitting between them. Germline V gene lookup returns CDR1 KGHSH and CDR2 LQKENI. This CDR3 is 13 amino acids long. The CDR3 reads CASSPPKGETQYF. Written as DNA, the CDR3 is TGTGCCAGCTCACCACCTAAGGGGGAGACCCAGTACTTC.

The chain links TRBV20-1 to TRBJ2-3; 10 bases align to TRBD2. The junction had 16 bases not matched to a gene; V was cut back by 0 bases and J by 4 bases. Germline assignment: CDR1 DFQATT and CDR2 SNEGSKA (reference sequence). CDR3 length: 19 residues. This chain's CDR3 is CSARDLLAGVGGGPDTQYF. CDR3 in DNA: TGCAGTGCTAGAGATCTGCTAGCGGGAGTGGGGGGGGGCCCAGATACGCAGTATTTT.

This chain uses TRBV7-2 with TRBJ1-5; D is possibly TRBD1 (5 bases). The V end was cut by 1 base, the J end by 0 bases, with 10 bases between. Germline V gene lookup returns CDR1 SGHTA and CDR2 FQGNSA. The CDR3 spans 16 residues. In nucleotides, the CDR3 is TGTGCCAGCAGCTTAGTGCCGGGGCATAGCAATCAGCCCCAGCATTTT. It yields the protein CASSLVPGHSNQPQHF.

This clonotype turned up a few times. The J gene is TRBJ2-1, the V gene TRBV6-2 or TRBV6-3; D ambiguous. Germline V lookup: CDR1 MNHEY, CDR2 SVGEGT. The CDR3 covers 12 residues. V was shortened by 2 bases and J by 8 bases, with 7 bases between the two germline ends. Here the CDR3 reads CASSYTIDEQFF. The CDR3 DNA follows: TGTGCCAGCAGTTACACTATTGATGAGCAGTTCTTC.

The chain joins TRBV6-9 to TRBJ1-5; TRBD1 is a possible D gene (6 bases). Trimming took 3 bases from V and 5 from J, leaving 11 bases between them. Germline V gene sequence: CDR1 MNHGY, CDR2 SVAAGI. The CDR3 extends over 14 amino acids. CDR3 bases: TGTGCCAGCAGTTACTTTGGGGGCGATCAGCCCCAGCATTTT. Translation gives CASSYFGGDQPQHF.

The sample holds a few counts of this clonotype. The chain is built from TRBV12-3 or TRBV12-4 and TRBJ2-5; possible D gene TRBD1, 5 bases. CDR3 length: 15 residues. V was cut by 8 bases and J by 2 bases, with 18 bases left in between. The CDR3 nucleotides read TGTGCCAGCTCCAGGACACCCGCGATACAAGAGACCCAGTACTTC. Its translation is CASSRTPAIQETQYF.

The CDR3 nucleotides are TGTGCCAGCAGTTTAGTTGGGACTAGCGGGCCGTACAATGAGCAGTTCTTC. Protein sequence: CASSLVGTSGPYNEQFF. The gene calls are TRBV27 and TRBJ2-1, with 12 positions matching TRBD2. CDR3 size: 17 residues. Germline V lookup: CDR1 MNHEY, CDR2 SMNVEV (reference sequence). Trimming at V came to 2 bases and at J to 4 bases, leaving 6 bases not matched to a gene.

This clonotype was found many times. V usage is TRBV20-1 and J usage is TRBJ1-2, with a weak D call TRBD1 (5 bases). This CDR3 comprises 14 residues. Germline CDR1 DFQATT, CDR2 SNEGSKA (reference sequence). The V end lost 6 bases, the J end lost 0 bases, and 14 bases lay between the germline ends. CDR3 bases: TGCAGTGCGGACGGGACCGCCGCTAACTATGGCTACACCTTC. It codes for CSADGTAANYGYTF.